A single sample gave rise to the 10 T cell receptor beta chains below, sequenced in a study of T-cell memory formation after mild COVID-19. MiXCR, run by TCRdb on the 5' RACE reads, gives a single entry per CDR3 protein. The table has around 65,000 distinct CDR3 sequences, 9% to 9.5% seen once. Sequencing input: PBMCs or a T cell subset sorted from them (not recorded which). The receptors were sampled from a man younger than 30 who had mild COVID-19 (a few samples of this study predate the infection). Cell type and time point are not known.

This clonotype has a handful of counts. The V gene is TRBV6-5, the J gene TRBJ2-7; 7 bases are a match to TRBD1. The length of the CDR3 is 13 residues. Germline lookup yields CDR1 MNHEY and CDR2 SVGAGI. V gave up 6 bases and J gave up 2 bases; unmatched junction bases: 4. The CDR3: CASRRDSAYEQYF. CDR3 bases: TGTGCCAGCAGGAGGGACAGCGCCTACGAGCAGTACTTC.

This clonotype has at least ten counts. The chain is built from TRBV7-2 and TRBJ2-1; the match to TRBD2 covers 9 bases. The germline V gene encodes CDR1 SGHTA and CDR2 FQGNSA. CDR3 length: 16 amino acids. V lost 5 bases, J lost 4 bases, and 9 bases stayed unmatched. The CDR3 loop is CASSPSRTSVYNEQFF. CDR3 sequence (DNA): TGTGCCAGCAGCCCGAGCAGGACTAGCGTTTACAATGAGCAGTTCTTC. The whole variable domain, filled in from reference TRBV7-2 and TRBJ2-1, reads GAGVSQSPSNKVTEKGKDVELRCDPISGHTALYWYRQSLGQGLEFLIYFQGNSAPDKSGLPSDRFSAERTGGSVSTLTIQRTQQEDSAVYLCASSPSRTSVYNEQFFGPGTRLTVL.

There are a few counts of this clonotype. The chain combines TRBV5-4 with TRBJ2-6; D is ambiguous. From germline, CDR1 is SGHNT and CDR2 YYREEE (reference sequence). The CDR3 sequence is 13 residues long. V lost 6 bases and J 4 bases, leaving 8 bases between the germline ends. Written as DNA, the CDR3 is TGTGCCAGCACTCTTCCCGGGGCCAACGTCCTGACTTTC. This encodes CASTLPGANVLTF.

This clonotype was observed a few times. The chain recombines TRBV6-2 or TRBV6-3 with TRBJ2-1; no definite D call. The germline CDR1 and CDR2 sequences are MNHEY and SVGEGT. The V gene lost 1 base and the J gene lost 6 bases, with 4 bases spanning the gap. This CDR3 contains 12 residues. CDR3 in amino acids: CASSYWVNEQFF. As DNA, the CDR3 is TGTGCCAGCAGTTACTGGGTCAATGAGCAGTTCTTC.

This clonotype has ten or more counts. The chain couples TRBV5-1 to TRBJ2-5; no reliable D call. Trimming cost V 4 bases and J 5 bases, with 15 bases left between them. The CDR3 is 14 amino acids. Germline-derived CDR1 and CDR2 are SGHRS and YFSETQ. Here the CDR3 reads CASSTSYRDETQYF. CDR3 DNA: TGCGCCAGCAGCACCTCATACAGAGATGAGACCCAGTACTTC.

J is TRBJ2-1 and V is TRBV5-4; D remains ambiguous. The CDR3 is 14 residues long. V was clipped by 4 bases and J by 8 bases, with 16 bases between them. The germline gives CDR1 SGHNT, CDR2 YYREEE (reference sequence). For the CDR3, the DNA is TGTGCCAGCAGCATGGGCAGCCAACGGGATGAGCAGTTCTTC. It translates to CASSMGSQRDEQFF.

This chain uses TRBV5-1 with TRBJ2-5; TRBD1 matches 8 bases. Germline lookup yields CDR1 SGHRS and CDR2 YFSETQ. The CDR3 covers 14 residues. J was trimmed by 4 bases and V by 5 bases; bases with no gene match: 7. This chain's CDR3 is CASRYSTGAETQYF. CDR3 nucleotides: TGCGCCAGCAGATATTCGACAGGGGCAGAGACCCAGTACTTC.

The table lists this clonotype with many counts. The chain recombines TRBV5-1 with TRBJ2-2; D possibly corresponds to TRBD1 (5 bases). Germline CDR1 SGHRS, CDR2 YFSETQ. The V gene lost 0 bases and the J gene lost 4 bases, with 13 bases spanning the gap. This CDR3 has 16 residues. The CDR3 DNA reads TGCGCCAGCAGCTTGGCCGGCTGGGGCGGCACCGGGGAGCTGTTTTTT. This sequence encodes CASSLAGWGGTGELFF.

This chain uses TRBV5-1 with TRBJ2-7; 9 bases align to TRBD1. Germline CDR1 and CDR2: SGHRS and YFSETQ. The CDR3 spans 16 residues. Trimming took 4 bases from V and 3 from J; bases not matched to a gene: 11. The CDR3 DNA is TGCGCCAGCAGCCTAAATACAGGGGGCGTTCACTACGAGCAGTACTTC. It codes for CASSLNTGGVHYEQYF.

The V and J genes are TRBV3-1 and TRBJ1-1; the D is unclear. The CDR3 has 13 residues. The V and J ends lost 2 bases and 9 bases respectively, with 13 bases between them. Per the germline V gene, CDR1 is LGHDT and CDR2 is YNNKEL (reference sequence). The CDR3: CASSQREGTKAFF. For the CDR3, the DNA is TGTGCCAGCAGCCAACGTGAGGGTACGAAAGCTTTCTTT.